Listed below are T cell receptor beta chains from one sample, sequenced in a study of molecular identifiers for immune sequencing clone quantification. TCRdb processed the PCR reads anew with MiXCR; each CDR3 protein has one entry. The sample has 250,000 to 400,000 distinct CDR3 sequences; over 20% are singletons. Source material: naive CD8+ T cells from blood, with Jurkat cell RNA spiked in. These receptors all stem from a human donor in good health. Some libraries in this study had Jurkat cell RNA spiked in. Each CDR3 is given with its conserved first and last residue. The D gene is left open where the match is weak. Where a row states a size, it is once, few, many or the class of an expanded clone; other rows omit it.

j_call | v_call | d_call | clone_size | cdr3_aa | cdr3_nt
TRBJ1-2 | TRBV5-4 | TRBD1 | many | CASSGDDRGPYGYTF | TGTGCCAGCAGCGGGGATGACAGGGGCCCCTATGGCTACACCTTC
TRBJ2-5 | TRBV27 | - | many | CASSFLRQETQYF | TGTGCCAGCAGTTTCCTCAGGCAAGAGACCCAGTACTTC
TRBJ2-1 | TRBV20-1 | - | few | CSARVFGDHTSSDEQFF | TGCAGTGCTAGAGTTTTTGGGGACCATACTAGCAGCGATGAGCAGTTCTTC
TRBJ2-7 | TRBV7-9 | - | - | CASSPRGTPTYEQYF | TGTGCCAGCAGCCCACGGGGAACGCCAACCTACGAGCAGTACTTC
TRBJ2-7 | TRBV20-1 | - | - | CSARSGATYEQYF | TGCAGTGCTAGGAGCGGTGCTACCTACGAGCAGTACTTC
TRBJ2-2 | TRBV7-9 | TRBD1 | - | CASTRGDRVSGELFF | TGTGCCAGCACCAGGGGGGACAGGGTCTCCGGGGAGCTGTTTTTT
TRBJ2-7 | TRBV5-1 | - | many | CASSLVGRIAEQYF | TGCGCCAGCAGCTTGGTGGGGCGTATCGCCGAGCAGTACTTC
TRBJ2-1 | TRBV7-9 | - | - | CASSLGYDFRGQFF | TGTGCCAGCAGCTTAGGATACGACTTCCGCGGGCAGTTCTTC
TRBJ2-7 | TRBV19 | TRBD1 | many | CASSIGTGYYEQYF | TGTGCCAGTAGTATTGGGACAGGGTACTACGAGCAGTACTTC
TRBJ2-5 | TRBV5-7 | - | many | CASSSHEAQYF | TGTGCCAGCAGCTCACACGAAGCCCAGTACTTC
TRBJ2-7 | TRBV25-1 | - | many | CASRTVAEQYF | TGTGCCAGCAGGACCGTAGCTGAGCAGTACTTC
TRBJ2-1 | TRBV24-1 | TRBD2 | many | CATSVSSGNEQFF | TGTGCCACCAGTGTTTCTAGCGGGAATGAGCAGTTCTTC
TRBJ2-5 | TRBV11-1 | - | few | CASSPRDAVETQYF | TGTGCCAGCAGCCCCCGCGACGCCGTGGAGACCCAGTACTTC
TRBJ2-7 | TRBV28 | - | many | CASSPPLAGIIF | TGTGCCAGCAGTCCTCCCTTGGCGGGAATCATCTTC
TRBJ2-7 | TRBV7-2 | TRBD2 | - | CASSALSGGSYEQYF | TGTGCCAGCAGCGCCCTTAGCGGGGGTTCCTACGAGCAGTACTTC
TRBJ1-4 | TRBV13 | - | - | CASTNGGTRTNEKLFF | TGTGCCAGCACAAACGGGGGGACGAGAACTAATGAAAAACTGTTTTTT
TRBJ1-1 | TRBV5-1 | - | once | CASSPESRGIFMNTVAFF | TGCGCCAGCAGCCCGGAGTCCCGGGGCATCTTTATGAACACTGTAGCTTTCTTT
TRBJ1-1 | TRBV6-5 | - | many | CASSYRAAENTEAFF | TGTGCCAGCAGTTATCGTGCAGCCGAGAACACTGAAGCTTTCTTT
TRBJ2-1 | TRBV4-1 | TRBD1 | - | CASSPTTGDYNEQFF | TGCGCCAGCAGCCCGACGACAGGGGACTACAATGAGCAGTTCTTC
TRBJ2-7 | TRBV19 | - | many | CASSPGPEGYEQYF | TGTGCCAGTAGTCCTGGGCCCGAGGGCTACGAGCAGTACTTC
TRBJ2-3 | TRBV4-1 | TRBD1 | many | CASSQDQGETQYF | TGCGCCAGCAGCCAAGATCAGGGGGAGACGCAGTATTTT
TRBJ2-7 | TRBV5-1 | TRBD2 | - | CASSFFSGGSYEQYF | TGCGCCAGCAGCTTTTTTAGCGGGGGGAGCTACGAGCAGTACTTC
TRBJ1-5 | TRBV7-9 | - | many | CASSSAPGNQPQHF | TGTGCCAGCAGCTCAGCTCCGGGCAATCAGCCCCAGCATTTT
TRBJ1-1 | TRBV14 | TRBD1 | many | CASSLTGVDTEAFF | TGTGCCAGCAGCCTGACAGGGGTGGACACTGAAGCTTTCTTT
TRBJ2-7 | TRBV30 | TRBD2 | many | CAWSVLAGAAYEQYF | TGTGCCTGGAGTGTACTCGCGGGAGCAGCCTACGAGCAGTACTTC
TRBJ2-7 | TRBV20-1 | - | many | CSAAHDLNFDEQYF | TGCAGTGCTGCCCATGACTTGAACTTCGACGAGCAGTACTTC
TRBJ2-7 | TRBV27 | - | many | CASQESGRAYEQYF | TGTGCCAGCCAGGAGTCAGGCCGAGCGTACGAGCAGTACTTC
TRBJ1-2 | TRBV13 | TRBD1 | few | CASSPDLTGAEDYGYTF | TGTGCCAGCAGCCCCGACTTGACAGGGGCGGAGGACTATGGCTACACCTTC
TRBJ1-1 | TRBV6-2/TRBV6-3 | - | many | CASSIENTEAFF | TGTGCCAGCAGTATAGAGAACACTGAAGCTTTCTTT
TRBJ2-5 | TRBV5-1 | TRBD2 | few | CASTNGDSGSTETQYF | TGCGCCAGCACAAATGGGGATAGCGGGAGTACTGAGACCCAGTACTTC
TRBJ1-1 | TRBV28 | - | many | CASSWGLGGRDTEAFF | TGTGCCAGCAGTTGGGGCTTGGGAGGCCGGGACACTGAAGCTTTCTTT
TRBJ2-2 | TRBV15 | - | - | CATSRDRDRSTGELFF | TGTGCCACCAGCAGAGATAGAGACAGGTCCACCGGGGAGCTGTTTTTT
TRBJ1-4 | TRBV6-2/TRBV6-3 | - | many | CASTFRALDEKLFF | TGTGCCAGCACCTTCAGAGCCTTGGATGAAAAACTGTTTTTT
TRBJ1-1 | TRBV7-9 | - | many | CASSLIGLNTEAFF | TGTGCCAGCAGCTTAATAGGTCTGAACACTGAAGCTTTCTTT
TRBJ2-7 | TRBV12-3/TRBV12-4 | - | - | CASSLSLYSEQYF | TGTGCCAGCAGTTTAAGTCTATATTCCGAGCAGTACTTC
TRBJ2-1 | TRBV30 | - | many | CAWSNNEQFF | TGTGCCTGGAGTAACAATGAGCAGTTCTTC
TRBJ1-4 | TRBV20-1 | - | many | CSTRWDATNEKLFF | TGCAGTACGCGGTGGGACGCAACTAATGAAAAACTGTTTTTT
TRBJ1-2 | TRBV4-3 | - | few | CASSQERGGAGYGYTF | TGCGCCAGCAGCCAAGAAAGAGGGGGGGCAGGCTATGGCTACACCTTC
TRBJ1-2 | TRBV6-1 | - | many | CASREYQGSNYGYTF | TGTGCCAGCAGGGAATATCAGGGATCTAACTATGGCTACACCTTC
TRBJ2-7 | TRBV7-6 | TRBD1 | many | CASSLEGTGLDEQYF | TGTGCCAGCAGCTTAGAGGGGACAGGGTTAGACGAGCAGTACTTC
TRBJ1-5 | TRBV6-1 | - | many | CASSAGYSNQPQHF | TGTGCCAGCAGTGCAGGTTATAGCAATCAGCCCCAGCATTTT
TRBJ1-2 | TRBV27 | - | many | CASSWTPNYGYTF | TGTGCCAGCAGTTGGACACCTAACTATGGCTACACCTTC
TRBJ2-1 | TRBV2 | TRBD1 | many | CASRHRDRGQNEQFF | TGTGCCAGCCGCCACCGGGACAGGGGCCAAAATGAGCAGTTCTTC
TRBJ2-7 | TRBV6-5 | - | many | CASSPTSGKEQYF | TGTGCCAGCAGCCCCACCTCGGGGAAGGAGCAGTACTTC
TRBJ2-3 | TRBV3-1 | - | many | CASPPRPSTDTQYF | TGTGCCAGCCCTCCCCGGCCTAGCACAGATACGCAGTATTTT
TRBJ2-7 | TRBV29-1 | - | many | CSVEVGARYEQYF | TGCAGCGTTGAAGTCGGTGCGCGCTACGAGCAGTACTTC